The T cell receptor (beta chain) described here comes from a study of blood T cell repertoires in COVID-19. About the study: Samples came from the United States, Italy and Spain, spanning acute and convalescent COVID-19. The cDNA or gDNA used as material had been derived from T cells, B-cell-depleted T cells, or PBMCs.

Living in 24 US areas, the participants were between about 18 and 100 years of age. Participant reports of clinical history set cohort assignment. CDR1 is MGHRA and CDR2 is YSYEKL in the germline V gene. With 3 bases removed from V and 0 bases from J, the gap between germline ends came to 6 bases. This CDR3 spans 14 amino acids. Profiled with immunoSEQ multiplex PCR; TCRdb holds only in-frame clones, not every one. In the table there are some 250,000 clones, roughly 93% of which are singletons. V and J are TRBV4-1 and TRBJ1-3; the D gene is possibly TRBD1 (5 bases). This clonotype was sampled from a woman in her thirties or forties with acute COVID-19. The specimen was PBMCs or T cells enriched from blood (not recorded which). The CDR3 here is CASSQDTSGNTIYF. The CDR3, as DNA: TGCGCCAGCAGCCAGGACACCTCTGGAAACACCATATATTTT.